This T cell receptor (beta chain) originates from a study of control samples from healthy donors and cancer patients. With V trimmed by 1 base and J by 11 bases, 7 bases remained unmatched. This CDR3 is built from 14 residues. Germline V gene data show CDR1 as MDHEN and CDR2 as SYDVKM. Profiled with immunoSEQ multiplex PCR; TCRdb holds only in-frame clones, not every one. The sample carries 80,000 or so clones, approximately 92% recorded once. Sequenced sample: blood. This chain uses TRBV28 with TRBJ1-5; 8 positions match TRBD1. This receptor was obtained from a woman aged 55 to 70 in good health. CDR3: CASSLFSGQGSQHF. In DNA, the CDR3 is TGTGCCAGCAGTTTATTTTCCGGACAGGGATCCCAGCATTTT.